This TCR beta chain was sequenced in a study of shared clonotypes between healthy human individuals. Whole-study results and caveats: Clonotypes not shared had lower generation probabilities than those common to all four donors.

The germline CDR1 and CDR2 sequences are SGDLS and YYNGEE. The CDR3 is made up of 16 amino acids. V lost 0 bases, J lost 4 bases, and 13 bases lay in between. Sequencing was performed with immunoSEQ multiplex PCR; in TCRdb, only in-frame clones are kept and a portion is missing. The sample comprises about 2.3 million clones, more than 80% of which are singletons, and 0.35% to 0.5% rests with the top ten. Concerning this clone: Its cognate antigen is unknown.

The sequencing input was naive CD4+ T cells from PBMCs. Subset here: CD45RA+ positively selected. The rearrangement uses TRBV9 and TRBJ2-2, with D possibly TRBD1 on 6 matching bases. The TCR sequence derives from a man aged 18 to 30 in good health. Some clones in this sample may be carry-over from other donors' samples. The CDR3, as DNA: TGTGCCAGCAGCGTAGGCCGACAGGAGACCACCGGGGAGCTGTTTTTT. Amino acids: CASSVGRQETTGELFF.